The T cell receptor beta chain under discussion was sequenced for a study of blood T cell repertoires in COVID-19. V lost 4 bases, J lost 9 bases, and 13 bases lay in between. The CDR3 runs to 13 residues. The germline V gene encodes CDR1 SGHTA and CDR2 FQGNSA. Authors' methods: Quantification of nucleated cells was approximated via reference gene primer amplification. The method was immunoSEQ multiplex PCR; TCRdb's version includes in-frame clones alone and lacks a portion of them. D and trimming come from the DNA, and the V and J calls and clone size come from that table. The sample has tens of thousands of clones; 90% are singletons.

The sequencing input was peripheral blood. This TCR was recovered from a man between 65 and 79 years old with acute or convalescent COVID-19. V usage is TRBV7-2 and J usage is TRBJ2-1; maybe TRBD2 (6 bases). DNA for the CDR3: TGTGCCAGCAGCTCTGGACTGGGGGGTGAGCAGTTCTTC. Translated: CASSSGLGGEQFF.